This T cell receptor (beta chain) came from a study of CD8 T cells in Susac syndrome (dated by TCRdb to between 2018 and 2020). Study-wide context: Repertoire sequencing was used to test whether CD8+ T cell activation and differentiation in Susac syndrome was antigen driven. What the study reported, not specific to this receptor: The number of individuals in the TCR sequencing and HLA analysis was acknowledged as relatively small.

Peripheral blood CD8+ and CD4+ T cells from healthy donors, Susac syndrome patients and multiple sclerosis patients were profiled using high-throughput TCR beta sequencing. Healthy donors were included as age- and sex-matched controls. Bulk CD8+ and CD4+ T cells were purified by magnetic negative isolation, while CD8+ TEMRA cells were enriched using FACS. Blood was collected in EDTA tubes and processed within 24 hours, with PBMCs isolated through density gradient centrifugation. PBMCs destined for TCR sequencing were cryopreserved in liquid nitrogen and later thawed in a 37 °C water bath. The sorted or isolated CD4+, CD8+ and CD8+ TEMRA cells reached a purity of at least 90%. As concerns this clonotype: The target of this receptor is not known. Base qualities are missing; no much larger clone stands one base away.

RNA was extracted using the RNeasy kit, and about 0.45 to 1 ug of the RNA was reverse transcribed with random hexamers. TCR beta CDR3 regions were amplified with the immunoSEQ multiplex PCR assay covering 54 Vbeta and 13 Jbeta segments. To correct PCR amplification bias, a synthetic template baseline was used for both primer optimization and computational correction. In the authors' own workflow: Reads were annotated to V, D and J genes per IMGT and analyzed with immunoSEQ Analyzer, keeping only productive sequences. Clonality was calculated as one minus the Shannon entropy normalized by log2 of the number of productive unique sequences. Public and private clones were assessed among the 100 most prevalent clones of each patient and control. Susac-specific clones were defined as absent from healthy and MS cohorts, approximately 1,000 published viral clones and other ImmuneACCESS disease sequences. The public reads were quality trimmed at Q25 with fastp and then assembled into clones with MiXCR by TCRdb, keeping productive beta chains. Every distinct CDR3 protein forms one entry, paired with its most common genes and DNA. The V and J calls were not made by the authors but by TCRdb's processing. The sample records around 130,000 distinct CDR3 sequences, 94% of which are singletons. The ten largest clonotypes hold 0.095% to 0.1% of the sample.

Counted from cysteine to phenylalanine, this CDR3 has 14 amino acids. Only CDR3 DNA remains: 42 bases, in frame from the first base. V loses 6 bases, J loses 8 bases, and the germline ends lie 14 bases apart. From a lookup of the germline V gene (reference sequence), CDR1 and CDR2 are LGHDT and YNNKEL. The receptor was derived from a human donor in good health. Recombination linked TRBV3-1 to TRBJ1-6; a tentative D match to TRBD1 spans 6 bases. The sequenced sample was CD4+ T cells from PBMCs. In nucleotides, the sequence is TGTGCCAGCAGTCAGACCGGGGGCTATTCACCCCTCCACTTT. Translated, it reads CASSQTGGYSPLHF. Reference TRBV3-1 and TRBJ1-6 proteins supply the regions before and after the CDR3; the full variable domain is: DTAVSQTPKYLVTQMGNDKSIKCEQNLGHDTMYWYKQDSKKFLKIMFSYNNKELIINETVPNRFSPKSPDKAHLNLHINSLELGDSAVYFCASSQTGGYSPLHFGNGTRLTVT.